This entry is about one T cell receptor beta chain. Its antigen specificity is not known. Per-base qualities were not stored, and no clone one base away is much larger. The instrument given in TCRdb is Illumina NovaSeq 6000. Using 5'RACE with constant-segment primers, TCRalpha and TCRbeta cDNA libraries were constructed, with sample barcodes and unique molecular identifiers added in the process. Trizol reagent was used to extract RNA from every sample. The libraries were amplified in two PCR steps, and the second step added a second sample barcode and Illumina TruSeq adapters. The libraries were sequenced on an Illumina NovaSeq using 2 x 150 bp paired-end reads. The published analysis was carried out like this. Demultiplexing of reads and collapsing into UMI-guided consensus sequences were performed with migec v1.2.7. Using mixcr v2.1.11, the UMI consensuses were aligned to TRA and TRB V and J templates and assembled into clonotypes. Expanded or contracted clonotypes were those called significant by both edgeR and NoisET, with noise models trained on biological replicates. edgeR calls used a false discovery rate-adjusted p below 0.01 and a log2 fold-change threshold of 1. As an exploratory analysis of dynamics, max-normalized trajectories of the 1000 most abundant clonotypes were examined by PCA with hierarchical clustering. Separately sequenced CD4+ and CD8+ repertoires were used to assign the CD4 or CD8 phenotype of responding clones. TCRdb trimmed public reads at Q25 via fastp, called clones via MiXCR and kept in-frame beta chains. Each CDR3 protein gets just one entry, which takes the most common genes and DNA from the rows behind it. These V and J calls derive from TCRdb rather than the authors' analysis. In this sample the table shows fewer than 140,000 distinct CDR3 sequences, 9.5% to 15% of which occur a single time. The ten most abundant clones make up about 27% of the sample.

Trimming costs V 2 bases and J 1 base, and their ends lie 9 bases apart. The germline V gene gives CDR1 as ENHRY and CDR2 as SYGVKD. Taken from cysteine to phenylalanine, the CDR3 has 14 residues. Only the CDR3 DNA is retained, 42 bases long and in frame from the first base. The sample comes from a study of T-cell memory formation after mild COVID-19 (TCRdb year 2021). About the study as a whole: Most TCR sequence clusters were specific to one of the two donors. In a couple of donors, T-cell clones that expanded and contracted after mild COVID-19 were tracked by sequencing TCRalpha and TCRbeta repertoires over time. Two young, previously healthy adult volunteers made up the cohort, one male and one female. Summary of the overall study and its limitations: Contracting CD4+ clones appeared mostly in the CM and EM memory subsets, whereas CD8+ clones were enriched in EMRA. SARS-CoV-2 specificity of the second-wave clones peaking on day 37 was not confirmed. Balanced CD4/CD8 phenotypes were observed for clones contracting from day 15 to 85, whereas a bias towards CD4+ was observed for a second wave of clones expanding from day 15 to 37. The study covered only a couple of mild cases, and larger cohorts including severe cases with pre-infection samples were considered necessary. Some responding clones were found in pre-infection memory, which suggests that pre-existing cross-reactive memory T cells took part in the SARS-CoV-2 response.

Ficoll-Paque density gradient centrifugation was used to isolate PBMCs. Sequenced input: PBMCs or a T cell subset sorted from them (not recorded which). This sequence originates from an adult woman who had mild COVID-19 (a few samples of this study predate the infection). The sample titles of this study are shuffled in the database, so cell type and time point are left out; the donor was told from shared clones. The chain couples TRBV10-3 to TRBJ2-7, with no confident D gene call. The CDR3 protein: CAISEEDTSYEQYF. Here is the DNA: TGTGCCATCAGTGAGGAAGACACTTCCTACGAGCAGTACTTC.